The 29 T cell receptor beta chains reported below all come from one sample, sequenced in a study of cytomegalovirus exposure and HLA in healthy donors. PCR was performed using 60 Vbeta and 13 Jbeta primers. Sequencing was performed with immunoSEQ multiplex PCR; in TCRdb, only in-frame clones are kept and a portion is missing. The table has under 200,000 clones, 75% to 80% seen once. The specimen sequenced was PBMCs. The source of these receptors is a woman in her forties in good health and CMV-seropositive.

This clone appeared a single time. The chain recombines TRBV19 with TRBJ1-1; 7 bases match TRBD1. Losses at the gene ends were 0 bases for V and 5 bases for J; bases not matched to a gene: 9. The CDR3 spans 16 residues. Germline CDR1 LNHDA, CDR2 SQIVND (reference sequence). The CDR3 sequence: CASSIDPAGGRTEAFF. CDR3 coding DNA: TGTGCCAGTAGTATAGATCCTGCAGGGGGAAGGACTGAAGCTTTCTTT.

The chain joins TRBV5-6 to TRBJ2-1; maybe TRBD2 (5 bases). The CDR3 extends over 11 amino acids. V lost 0 bases, J lost 12 bases, and 7 bases lay in between. Germline V lookup: CDR1 SGHDT, CDR2 YYEEEE. CDR3 amino acids: CASSLDGLQFF. In DNA form, the CDR3 reads TGTGCCAGCAGCTTGGATGGACTGCAGTTCTTC. The full variable domain, completed using reference TRBV5-6 and TRBJ2-1, is DAGVTQSPTHLIKTRGQQVTLRCSPKSGHDTVSWYQQALGQGPQFIFQYYEEEERQRGNFPDRFSGHQFPNYSSELNVNALLLGDSALYLCASSLDGLQFFGPGTRLTVL.

V gene TRBV23-1 combines with J gene TRBJ1-3; D remains unclear. TRBV23-1 is noted as an ORF with a role that remains uncertain. This CDR3 has 19 amino acids. Deletions cut 8 bases from V and 0 bases from J, with 26 bases between. The DNA for the CDR3 is TGCGCCAGCTTCTACACCATCCCCAGTCCTAAGCGCTCTGGAAACACCATATATTTT. Protein: CASFYTIPSPKRSGNTIYF.

The chain couples TRBV28 to TRBJ2-5, with 10 bases aligning to TRBD2. The J call may be faulty, since TRBJ2-7 better matches the DNA end. Germline CDR1 and CDR2: MDHEN and SYDVKM. This CDR3 has 15 residues. The CDR3 DNA reads TGTGCCAGCAGTTTATCGCTAGCGGGAGTCAACGAGCAGTACTTC. Translated, it gives CASSLSLAGVNEQYF.

A remark on this clone: This CDR3 is also generated by other DNA sequences in the sample. The chain uses TRBV5-1 and TRBJ1-5; TRBD1 is a possible D gene (5 bases). The CDR3 extends over 15 amino acids. With 0 bases removed from V and 0 bases from J, the gap between germline ends came to 7 bases. CDR1 is SGHRS and CDR2 is YFSETQ in the germline V gene. The CDR3: CASSLEGVSNQPQHF. CDR3 coding DNA: TGCGCCAGCAGCTTGGAAGGGGTTAGCAATCAGCCCCAGCATTTT.

The chain recombines TRBV5-4 with TRBJ2-1; 7 nucleotides match TRBD2. With V trimmed by 7 bases and J by 7 bases, 14 bases remained unmatched. CDR3 length equals 15 residues. In germline, CDR1 is SGHNT, CDR2 YYREEE (reference sequence). The CDR3 reads CASESSGRGWNEQFF. CDR3 in DNA: TGTGCCAGCGAAAGTAGTGGGCGGGGGTGGAATGAGCAGTTCTTC.

The chain employs TRBV7-2 and TRBJ2-3, with a tentative D call TRBD2 (6 bases). V lost 5 bases and J lost 0, with 15 bases in between. The germline V gene encodes CDR1 SGHTA and CDR2 FQGNSA. There are 16 residues in the CDR3. CDR3 nucleotides: TGTGCCAGCAGCCGACCACTAGCCAGTAGCACAGATACGCAGTATTTT. Its protein product is CASSRPLASSTDTQYF.

The rearrangement links TRBV5-1 to TRBJ2-3; D gene unclear. CDR1 and CDR2 from the germline V gene are SGHRS and YFSETQ. The CDR3 runs to 14 residues. Trimming removed 3 bases at V and 0 bases at J, with 8 bases between. This CDR3 is CASSSKHSTDTQYF. The CDR3 DNA reads as TGCGCCAGCAGCTCAAAGCATAGCACAGATACGCAGTATTTT. Drawing the rest from reference TRBV5-1 and TRBJ2-3, the complete variable domain is KAGVTQTPRYLIKTRGQQVTLSCSPISGHRSVSWYQQTPGQGLQFLFEYFSETQRNKGNFPGRFSGRQFSNSRSEMNVSTLELGDSALYLCASSSKHSTDTQYFGPGTRLTVL.

This clone was seen only once. The chain carries TRBV19 and TRBJ1-2; TRBD1 might be the D (5 bases). CDR1 and CDR2 from the germline V gene are LNHDA and SQIVND (reference sequence). The CDR3 length is 14 residues. Deletions cut 9 bases from V and 6 bases from J, with 20 bases between. The CDR3 loop is CARPSPQGPNGYTF. The CDR3 DNA reads TGTGCCAGACCCAGCCCGCAGGGCCCTAATGGCTACACCTTC. Full variable domain (rest looked up from reference TRBV19 and TRBJ1-2): DGGITQSPKYLFRKEGQNVTLSCEQNLNHDAMYWYRQDPGQGLRLIYYSQIVNDFQKGDIAEGYSVSREKKESFPLTVTSAQKNPTAFYLCARPSPQGPNGYTFGSGTRLTVV.

The CDR3 DNA follows: TGTGCCAGTAGTATACCCCAAAGGAGAGAGACCCAGTACTTC. Its protein is CASSIPQRRETQYF. V usage is TRBV19 and J usage is TRBJ2-5; D call uncertain. The V gene's germline CDR1 is LNHDA and CDR2 SQIVND (reference sequence). The CDR3 is 14 residues long. The germline V and J ends were trimmed by 2 bases and 4 bases, with 11 bases remaining between them.

This clone was found a few times. V usage is TRBV4-3 and J usage is TRBJ2-6, with a tentative D call TRBD1 (5 bases). The CDR3 is 15 amino acids. Germline values: CDR1 LGHNA, CDR2 YSLEER. The V end lost 3 bases, the J end lost 0 bases, and 6 bases lay between the germline ends. Written as DNA, the CDR3 is TGCGCCAGCAGCCATACAGGCTCTGGGGCCAACGTCCTGACTTTC. This sequence encodes CASSHTGSGANVLTF.

The chain employs TRBV7-7 and TRBJ2-5, with 7 positions matching TRBD2. The germline CDR1 and CDR2 sequences are SSHAT and FNYEAQ (reference sequence). This CDR3 spans 14 amino acids. Unmatched junction bases numbered 8, after V lost 5 bases and J lost 5 bases. In nucleotides, the CDR3 is TGTGCCAGCAGCAGCCGGTTCGGGGGGGAGACCCAGTACTTC. It codes for CASSSRFGGETQYF. Together with reference TRBV7-7 and TRBJ2-5, the CDR3 gives the full variable domain: GAGVSQSPRYKVTKRGQDVTLRCDPISSHATLYWYQQALGQGPEFLTYFNYEAQPDKSGLPSDRFSAERPEGSISTLTIQRTEQRDSAMYRCASSSRFGGETQYFGPGTRLLVL.

The chain uses TRBV4-1 and TRBJ1-6; D possibly corresponds to TRBD1 (5 bases). The V end lost 4 bases, the J end lost 7 bases, and 20 bases lay between the germline ends. CDR1 is MGHRA and CDR2 is YSYEKL in the germline V gene. The length of the CDR3 is 17 residues. The CDR3 region has the DNA TGCGCCAGCAGCCTCGGGGGGGGTCCGACTCTAAATTCACCCCTCCACTTT. Its protein is CASSLGGGPTLNSPLHF.

The rearrangement uses TRBV7-9 and TRBJ1-1; 7 bases map to TRBD1. Germline-derived CDR1 and CDR2 are SEHNR and FQNEAQ (reference sequence). CDR3 length: 15 residues. V was pared by 5 bases and J by 2 bases, with 8 bases of the junction left unmatched. This CDR3 reads CASSHPGGGNTEAFF. CDR3 DNA: TGTGCCAGCAGCCACCCAGGGGGAGGTAACACTGAAGCTTTCTTT.

The chain uses TRBV11-2 and TRBJ2-2, with 8 nucleotides matching TRBD1. The J segment lost 0 bases and the V segment lost 5 bases, leaving 2 bases of the junction unmatched. The CDR3 sequence is 15 residues long. The germline gives CDR1 SGHAT, CDR2 FQNNGV. The CDR3 protein is CASSQGAANTGELFF. The CDR3 nucleotides are TGTGCCAGCAGCCAGGGGGCAGCGAACACCGGGGAGCTGTTTTTT.

The genes are TRBV11-2 and TRBJ2-3, with TRBD2 matching 8 bases. CDR1 and CDR2 from the germline V gene are SGHAT and FQNNGV. The CDR3 length is 16 residues. V shed 5 bases and J 3 bases; nucleotides not matched to a gene: 10. CDR3 nucleotides: TGTGCCAGCAGCGGCGGGGGACTAGTTGGGACAGATACGCAGTATTTT. This codes for CASSGGGLVGTDTQYF.

The chain couples TRBV6-6 to TRBJ1-2; unclear D gene. Germline V CDR1 and CDR2: MNHNY, SVGAGI (reference sequence). The CDR3 totals 15 residues. V was clipped by 0 bases and J by 8 bases, with 16 bases between them. Here the CDR3 DNA reads TGTGCCAGCAGTTACTCCCTGCGGGCGGTCGGGGGCTACACCTTC. Its protein is CASSYSLRAVGGYTF.

CDR3 sequence reads: CASSQLQGAGEKLFF. In nucleotides, the CDR3 is TGTGCCAGCAGCCAACTTCAGGGGGCGGGTGAAAAACTGTTTTTT. The rearrangement joins TRBV4-2 to TRBJ1-4, with 8 nucleotides matching TRBD1. V gave up 2 bases and J gave up 7 bases; unmatched junction bases: 6. Germline CDR1 and CDR2: LGHNA and YNFKEQ. The CDR3 runs to 15 residues.

J is TRBJ1-1 and V is TRBV4-3; no firm D call. With 1 base removed from V and 0 bases from J, the gap between germline ends came to 9 bases. Per the germline V gene, CDR1 is LGHNA and CDR2 is YSLEER. The CDR3 spans 15 residues. CDR3 DNA: TGCGCCAGCAGCCAAGGGTTTAGAATGAACACTGAAGCTTTCTTT. As protein: CASSQGFRMNTEAFF.

The chain joins TRBV7-2 to TRBJ2-5; 10 nucleotides align to TRBD1. The junction had 8 bases not matched to a gene; V was cut back by 5 bases and J by 5 bases. Germline loops: CDR1 SGHTA, CDR2 FQGNSA. There are 15 residues in the CDR3. CDR3 sequence reads: CASSPLGQGKETQYF. In nucleotides, the CDR3 is TGTGCCAGCAGCCCATTGGGACAGGGGAAGGAGACCCAGTACTTC.

This clone has only one observation. V gene TRBV28 combines with J gene TRBJ1-6; no definite D call. Germline V CDR1 and CDR2: MDHEN, SYDVKM. Trimming removed 6 bases at V and 6 bases at J, with 15 bases between. This CDR3 has 15 amino acids. In nucleotides, the CDR3 is TGTGCCAGCAGCTCGCCACAGTCCCCTAATTCACCCCTCCACTTT. The encoded protein is CASSSPQSPNSPLHF.

The rearrangement joins TRBV23-1 to TRBJ2-7, with 9 bases aligning to TRBD2. TRBV23-1 is assigned to the ORF class and has an uncertain function. The CDR3 is 16 amino acids. Unmatched junction bases numbered 9, after V lost 6 bases and J lost 0 bases. This chain's CDR3 is CASSRIKREVSYEQYF. The CDR3 DNA sequence: TGCGCCAGCAGCCGAATAAAGCGGGAGGTCTCCTACGAGCAGTACTTC.

This clone was counted between two and nine times. The chain carries TRBV5-1 and TRBJ2-1, with 8 bases fitting TRBD2. The CDR3 covers 18 residues. V dropped 0 bases and J dropped 6; count of bases not matched to a gene: 14. Germline V gene lookup returns CDR1 SGHRS and CDR2 YFSETQ. Written as DNA, the CDR3 is TGCGCCAGCAGCTTGGCGGGGAGCGGGGGAGCAACTGTCAATGAGCAGTTCTTC. Translation gives CASSLAGSGGATVNEQFF.

This sequence joins TRBV6-1 and TRBJ2-3; TRBD2 is a possible D gene (5 bases). Trimming stripped 4 bases from V and 0 bases from J, with 11 bases between. The CDR3 consists of 15 residues. From germline, CDR1 is MNHNS and CDR2 SASEGT. The chain's CDR3 is CASSADLTSTDTQYF. The DNA for the CDR3 is TGTGCCAGCAGTGCGGACTTGACTAGCACAGATACGCAGTATTTT.

V is TRBV27 and J is TRBJ1-1, with 11 bases lining up with TRBD1. The CDR3 extends over 16 amino acids. Germline V gives CDR1 MNHEY, CDR2 SMNVEV (reference sequence). After removal of 4 bases from V and 4 bases from J, the junction contained 8 bases not matched to a gene. For the CDR3, the DNA is TGTGCCAGCAGTTCTTACGCCGGGACAGGGGGCACTGAAGCTTTCTTT. This sequence encodes CASSSYAGTGGTEAFF.

Only a few counts were recorded for this clone. The rearrangement uses TRBV5-1 and TRBJ2-1; no reliable D call. Per the germline V gene, CDR1 is SGHRS and CDR2 is YFSETQ. V lost 0 bases, J lost 5 bases, and 6 bases lay in between. This CDR3 has 13 amino acids. The CDR3 region has the DNA TGCGCCAGCAGCTTGGGCGTCGACAATGAGCAGTTCTTC. Its protein is CASSLGVDNEQFF.

V and J are TRBV19 and TRBJ1-1; D ambiguous. The CDR3 sequence is 14 residues long. From germline, CDR1 is LNHDA and CDR2 SQIVND (reference sequence). With 4 bases removed from V and 5 bases from J, the gap between germline ends came to 14 bases. CDR3 residues: CASSSQLTLTEAFF. CDR3 DNA: TGTGCCAGTAGTAGCCAACTTACTCTTACTGAAGCTTTCTTT. The full variable domain, in which reference TRBV19 and TRBJ1-1 provide the parts outside the CDR3, is DGGITQSPKYLFRKEGQNVTLSCEQNLNHDAMYWYRQDPGQGLRLIYYSQIVNDFQKGDIAEGYSVSREKKESFPLTVTSAQKNPTAFYLCASSSQLTLTEAFFGQGTRLTVV.

CDR3 protein: CASGGEATEAFF. CDR3 sequence (DNA): TGTGCCAGCGGGGGGGAGGCCACTGAAGCTTTCTTT. The chain combines TRBV5-6 with TRBJ1-1, with a tentative D call TRBD1 (5 bases). Trimming took 7 bases from V and 4 from J, leaving 11 bases between them. Germline V gene sequence: CDR1 SGHDT, CDR2 YYEEEE. This CDR3 is 12 amino acids long.

This chain connects TRBV7-9 to TRBJ1-1; D remains unclear. This CDR3 is 12 amino acids long. The V end was cut by 6 bases, the J end by 5 bases, with 10 bases between. Germline V gene sequence: CDR1 SEHNR, CDR2 FQNEAQ (reference sequence). This CDR3 reads CASSEGNTEAFF. CDR3 DNA: TGTGCCAGCAGTGAGGGTAATACTGAAGCTTTCTTT.